The entry that follows covers one TCR beta chain sequence. As yet, its antigen is unknown. The CDR3 runs to 16 residues. With 0 bases clipped from V and 9 bases from J, the junction kept 8 bases outside the gene matches. Germline V gene data show CDR1 as SGHTA and CDR2 as FQGTGA. These data are taken from a study of T-cell reconstitution after alpha-beta-depleted transplantation in children. Notes on the study in general: Alpha-beta T cells about two months after transplant reportedly derived from several hundred expanded graft clones.

TCRbeta library construction was performed incorporating unique molecular identifiers. TCRdb processed the PCR reads anew with MiXCR; each CDR3 protein has one entry. The sample comprises some 830,000 distinct CDR3 sequences, roughly 16% of which are singletons, and around 5% rests with the top ten. Sequenced material: PBMCs, mostly from graft donor cells, taken 360 days after TCRalphabeta/CD19-depleted stem cell transplant. The V call is TRBV7-3, the J call TRBJ2-1; TRBD2 matches at 10 bases. The receptor comes from a male patient under 18 who had a stem cell transplant for acute lymphoblastic leukemia, so the T cells may come from the graft donor. DNA for the CDR3: TGTGCCAGCAGCTTAACCCCCCTAGCGGGAGAGAGTGAGCAGTTCTTC. It codes for CASSLTPLAGESEQFF.